This is a list of T cell receptor beta chains from one sample in a study of OX40 agonist ivuxolimab in advanced cancers. The table came from immunoSEQ multiplex PCR; TCRdb's copy has only in-frame clones and leaves some out. The table has roughly 100,000 clones, about 96% seen once. The sample was CD4+ or CD8+ T cells sorted from blood, taken in a trial of the OX40 agonist ivuxolimab. Receptors were obtained from an adult with an advanced solid tumor such as melanoma, head and neck, liver or kidney cancer. The CDR3 runs from the conserved cysteine through the conserved F or W. D genes are given only for firm matches. Expanded clones are given a class, and other clones once, few, many or no size at all.

>-|TRBD2|TRBV4-1|TRBJ2-7
CASSQSPHGGEQYF
TGCGCCAGCAGCCAAAGCCCCCACGGGGGGGAGCAGTACTTC
>-|-|TRBV5-4|TRBJ1-2
CASSLGGDYGYTF
TGTGCCAGCAGCTTGGGAGGGGACTATGGCTACACCTTC
>few|-|TRBV20-1|TRBJ2-5
CSAPYRETQYF
TGCAGTGCCCCCTACCGGGAGACCCAGTACTTC
>few|-|TRBV21-1|TRBJ1-1
CASTAEGKAFF
TGTGCCAGCACCGCGGAGGGTAAGGCATTCTTT
>-|-|TRBV6-5|TRBJ2-5
CASSAGITTAETQYF
TGTGCCAGCAGTGCCGGGATAACAACCGCGGAGACCCAGTACTTC
>once|-|TRBV7-7|TRBJ2-7
CASSPGQSYEQYF
TGTGCCAGCAGCCCCGGACAGTCCTACGAGCAGTACTTC
>-|-|TRBV5-4|TRBJ2-2
CASTPDIANTGELFF
TGTGCCAGCACCCCAGACATCGCGAACACCGGGGAGCTGTTTTTT
>-|TRBD1|TRBV6-1|TRBJ2-7
CASSGQGRSFYEQYF
TGTGCCAGCAGTGGACAGGGACGTTCATTTTACGAGCAGTACTTC
>-|-|TRBV27|TRBJ2-1
CASSFLNNEQFF
TGTGCCAGCAGTTTTCTGAACAATGAGCAGTTCTTC
>once|-|TRBV5-6|TRBJ2-7
CASSLGQSYEQYF
TGTGCCAGCAGCTTGGGACAGAGCTACGAGCAGTACTTC
>-|-|TRBV27|TRBJ2-7
CASSTPPPHEQYF
TGTGCCAGCAGTACTCCGCCTCCCCACGAGCAGTACTTC
>-|TRBD2|TRBV19|TRBJ2-5
CASSISASGVETQYF
TGTGCCAGTAGTATCTCCGCTAGCGGGGTGGAGACCCAGTACTTC
>-|-|TRBV29-1|TRBJ2-1
CSLTEAPYNEQFF
TGCAGCTTAACTGAGGCCCCCTACAATGAGCAGTTCTTC
>-|-|TRBV13|TRBJ1-2
CASSPPTVYGYTF
TGTGCCAGCAGCCCGCCGACGGTCTATGGCTACACCTTC
>-|-|TRBV7-9|TRBJ1-1
CASMDTEAFF
TGTGCCAGCATGGACACTGAAGCTTTCTTT
>-|TRBD1|TRBV11-2|TRBJ2-5
CASSLGDRGVETQYF
TGTGCCAGCAGCTTAGGAGACAGGGGTGTAGAGACCCAGTACTTC
>-|-|TRBV6-5|TRBJ1-5
CASSYSVGSNQPQHF
TGTGCCAGCAGTTACTCTGTTGGTAGCAATCAGCCCCAGCATTTT
>-|TRBD2|TRBV28|TRBJ2-7
CASSLPQTSGGADEQYF
TGTGCCAGCAGTTTACCTCAGACTAGCGGGGGGGCTGACGAGCAGTACTTC
>-|-|TRBV27|TRBJ2-7
CASSPQKGGEQYF
TGTGCCAGCAGTCCGCAAAAAGGGGGCGAGCAGTACTTC
>-|-|TRBV7-3|TRBJ2-2
CASSLNSGGTGELFF
TGTGCCAGCAGCTTAAATAGCGGAGGCACCGGGGAGCTGTTTTTT
>-|TRBD1|TRBV4-2|TRBJ2-7
CASSPRDRSAYEQYF
TGTGCCAGCAGCCCCCGGGACAGATCCGCCTACGAGCAGTACTTC
>-|TRBD1|TRBV5-4|TRBJ2-7
CASSSQTGQGYRKQYF
TGTGCCAGCAGCTCCCAAACGGGACAGGGATATAGGAAGCAGTACTTC
>-|TRBD1|TRBV11-2|TRBJ2-7
CASSLVGTGGYEQYF
TGTGCCAGCAGCTTAGTCGGAACAGGGGGGTACGAGCAGTACTTC
>-|TRBD1|TRBV27|TRBJ1-2
CASSVQGNYGYTF
TGTGCCAGCAGTGTACAGGGGAACTATGGCTACACCTTC